A selection of T cell receptor beta chains follows, all from one sample in a study of blood T cell repertoires in COVID-19. The table came from immunoSEQ multiplex PCR; TCRdb's copy has only in-frame clones and leaves some out. The sample consists of about 72,000 clones, 90% to 95% of them appearing once. The sequenced material came from peripheral blood. The receptors here all came from a human donor in a cohort sampled during active COVID-19. Both conserved end residues are part of each CDR3. Fields, in order: V gene, D gene, clone size, J gene, CDR3 DNA, CDR3 protein. D genes are given only for firm matches. Expanded clones are given a class, and other clones once, few, many or no size at all.

TRBV5-1	TRBD1	.	TRBJ1-2	TGCGCCAGCAGCTTGGCCGACAGGGGTGGCTACACCTTC	CASSLADRGGYTF
TRBV30	TRBD1	.	TRBJ1-2	TGTGCCTGGAGTACCAAGACAGGGTTTGGCTACACCTTC	CAWSTKTGFGYTF
TRBV3-1/TRBV3-2	.	.	TRBJ2-5	TGTGCCAGCAGCCTCCCGGGGTACCAAGAGACCCAGTACTTC	CASSLPGYQETQYF
TRBV30	.	.	TRBJ2-2	TGTGCCTGGACGCTCGGAGAGAACACCGGGGAGCTGTTTTTT	CAWTLGENTGELFF
TRBV27	TRBD1	.	TRBJ1-2	TGTGCCAGCAGTTTATCGACAGGGGCTAACTATGGCTACACCTTC	CASSLSTGANYGYTF
TRBV6-5	.	.	TRBJ2-5	TGTGCCAGCAGTTACAGGTCCCAGGGTGAGACCCAGTACTTC	CASSYRSQGETQYF
TRBV7-9	TRBD1	.	TRBJ1-1	TGTGCCAGCAGCTATACAGGGGGTAACGCTGAAGCTTTCTTT	CASSYTGGNAEAFF
TRBV12-3/TRBV12-4	.	.	TRBJ2-7	TGTGCCAGCAGTTTAGCTGGCTCCGGGAAGCAGTACTTC	CASSLAGSGKQYF
TRBV11-3	.	.	TRBJ2-2	TGTGCCAGCAGCCAAAGTACTTCGAACACCGGGGAGCTGTTTTTT	CASSQSTSNTGELFF
TRBV5-5	.	.	TRBJ1-1	TGTGCCAGCACCGGGGGTATCTTCGACACTGAAGCTTTCTTT	CASTGGIFDTEAFF
TRBV9	TRBD2	.	TRBJ2-2	TGTGCCAGCAGCCCGCGGGGGACTAGCGGTAACACCGGGGAGCTGTTTTTT	CASSPRGTSGNTGELFF
TRBV27	TRBD1	few	TRBJ1-2	TGTGCCAGCGGGTCTTATACAGGGGGCGCGGGCTACACCTTC	CASGSYTGGAGYTF
TRBV27	.	.	TRBJ2-1	TGTGCCAGCAGTTCTCCGCGGGACTACAATGAGCAGTTCTTC	CASSSPRDYNEQFF
TRBV9	TRBD1	.	TRBJ2-5	TGTGCCAGCAGCGTAGCGACAGGGAGCCAAGAGACCCAGTACTTC	CASSVATGSQETQYF
TRBV28	TRBD1	.	TRBJ1-1	TGTGCCAGCAGCCGTCAGACAGGGGGGGTCACTGAAGCTTTCTTT	CASSRQTGGVTEAFF
TRBV4-1	TRBD2	.	TRBJ2-7	TGCGCCAGCAGCCCGGGACTAGCGGTTCACTACGAGCAGTACTTC	CASSPGLAVHYEQYF
TRBV6-2/TRBV6-3	.	.	TRBJ1-3	TGTGCCAGCAGGTACCTCGGGGCTGGAAACACCATATATTTT	CASRYLGAGNTIYF
TRBV5-6	.	once	TRBJ1-5	TGTGCCAGCAGCTCAACGGGGAACAATCAGCCCCAGCATTTT	CASSSTGNNQPQHF
TRBV12-2	.	.	TRBJ2-3	TGTGCAAGTCGCTTAGCGGGACTAGCGGGAGGTGCAGATACGCAGTATTTT	CASRLAGLAGGADTQYF